A selection of T cell receptor beta chains follows, all from one sample in a study of shared T cell receptors in the human thymus. Clones were sequenced by immunoSEQ multiplex PCR, and TCRdb holds only the in-frame ones, with some missing. The data contain around 730,000 clones, 80% to 90% of them singletons. A further study also used this sample, focusing on human thymus T cells.

Input material: thymocytes. These receptors all come from a girl under three years old with a congenital heart defect. The CDR3 runs from the conserved cysteine through the conserved F or W. A D gene is named only where the DNA matches it firmly. Expanded clones are given a class, and other clones once, few, many or no size at all.

j_call v_call d_call clone_size cdr3_nt cdr3_aa
TRBJ2-2 TRBV19 NA once TGTGCCAGTAGTATTGGGGGGATCGGGGAGCTGTTTTTT CASSIGGIGELFF
TRBJ2-1 TRBV7-2 TRBD2 NA TGTGCCAGCAGCTTCGCGCGGGGGGGCGGTGAGCAGTTCTTC CASSFARGGGEQFF
TRBJ1-3 TRBV25-1 TRBD1 NA TGTGCCAGCACCAAAATGACAGGGACCTCTGGAAACACCATATATTTT CASTKMTGTSGNTIYF
TRBJ2-1 TRBV5-5 TRBD2 NA TGTGCCAGCAGCTTCAGAGCGGGGGGCAATGAGCAGTTCTTC CASSFRAGGNEQFF
TRBJ1-5 TRBV5-6 NA NA TGTGCCAGCAGCCCGGGGAGGGGTAATCAGCCCCAGCATTTT CASSPGRGNQPQHF
TRBJ2-1 TRBV9 NA NA TGTGCCAGCAGCGTACCCCCCCCTACTCAGGGTAGGGGTCCCCATGAGCAGTTCTTC CASSVPPPTQGRGPHEQFF
TRBJ1-2 TRBV30 NA NA TGTGCCTGGAGTCACACCTCCCTCGACAGGCCTAACTATGGCTACACCTTC CAWSHTSLDRPNYGYTF
TRBJ2-2 TRBV5-1 NA NA TGCGCCAGCAGCCCACCGACCAGGCGATACACCGGGGAGCTGTTTTTT CASSPPTRRYTGELFF
TRBJ1-1 TRBV5-6 NA once TGTGCCAGCAGCTTGGACGACCGCTACCGGGTGGAGTCCACTGAAGCTTTCTTT CASSLDDRYRVESTEAFF
TRBJ1-6 TRBV28 TRBD1 NA TGTGCCAGCAGTTTTGGACAGGGGTGGGATATTTATAATTCACCCCTCCACTTT CASSFGQGWDIYNSPLHF
TRBJ2-5 TRBV18 NA NA TGTGCCAGCTCACCACGCAGGGAAGAGACCCAGTACTTC CASSPRREETQYF
TRBJ1-2 TRBV5-6 TRBD1 NA TGTGCCAGCAGTCAGGGGGTTTCACCTAACTATGGCTACACCTTC CASSQGVSPNYGYTF
TRBJ2-1 TRBV2 TRBD1 NA TGTGCCATCCAAAGTGCCGGGACAGGGGACCTCCCCAGCTCCTACAATGAGCAGTTCTTC CAIQSAGTGDLPSSYNEQFF
TRBJ1-1 TRBV6-1 TRBD1 NA TGTGCCAGCAGTGAAGCGCGAGCCGGGACAGGAGGGATAGCTTTCTTT CASSEARAGTGGIAFF
TRBJ2-7 TRBV28 TRBD1 NA TGTGCCAGCAGTTTAGAGTGGGACAGTAAGCCCACCTACGAGCAGTACTTC CASSLEWDSKPTYEQYF
TRBJ2-1 TRBV6-5 NA NA TGTGCCAGCAGTTACCGGAGGAACAATGAGCAGTTCTTC CASSYRRNNEQFF
TRBJ1-1 TRBV18 NA few TGTGCCAGCTCACCACAGGGGGTTAACACTGAAGCTTTCTTT CASSPQGVNTEAFF
TRBJ1-1 TRBV12-5 NA NA TGTGCTAGTGGTTCGCATGGGGCTCATGACCTCGACACTGAAGCTTTCTTT CASGSHGAHDLDTEAFF
TRBJ1-1 TRBV19 NA NA TGTGCCACCCAGGACAAGCAGTTGATGAACACTGAAGCTTTCTTT CATQDKQLMNTEAFF
TRBJ1-1 TRBV18 TRBD1 NA TGTGCCAGCTCACCGACAGGGGTGAACACTGAAGCTTTCTTT CASSPTGVNTEAFF
TRBJ2-7 TRBV9 NA NA TGTGCCAGCAGCCCGTTCTGGGCCCCCCGCTACGAGCAGTACTTC CASSPFWAPRYEQYF
TRBJ1-1 TRBV6-5 TRBD1 NA TGTGCCAGCAGTTACGACAGGGGAGGCACTGAAGCTTTCTTT CASSYDRGGTEAFF
TRBJ1-1 TRBV6-5 TRBD1 NA TGTGCCAGCAGCTACGCCCCCTCAGGGGGCTTCACTGAAGCTTTCTTT CASSYAPSGGFTEAFF
TRBJ2-3 TRBV14 NA NA TGTGCCAGCAGCCAAGATTGGGGGCGGCGAGATACGCAGTATTTT CASSQDWGRRDTQYF
TRBJ2-6 TRBV29-1 NA NA TGCAGCGTTGAGCAGGTAGACTCTGGGGCCAACGTCCTGACTTTC CSVEQVDSGANVLTF
TRBJ1-1 TRBV11-2 NA NA TGTGCCAGCAGCTTACTCACAGGGTCCCCTGAAGCTTTCTTT CASSLLTGSPEAFF
TRBJ2-5 TRBV27 TRBD2 NA TGTGCCAGCAGTTTATTGGGCGGGGGGGCGGAGACCCAGTACTTC CASSLLGGGAETQYF
TRBJ1-2 TRBV6-6 TRBD1 once TGTGCCAGCACCCGAGGGACAGCCTATGGCTACACCTTC CASTRGTAYGYTF
TRBJ2-3 TRBV7-2 TRBD2 NA TGTGCCAGCAGCCGGTGGGGAGGGGTAGTGAGCCCAGATACGCAGTATTTT CASSRWGGVVSPDTQYF
TRBJ2-7 TRBV10-1 TRBD1 NA TGCGCCAGCTCTAGCGACAGGGGAGCAGAGGGCGAGCAGTACTTC CASSSDRGAEGEQYF
TRBJ1-2 TRBV18 NA few TGTGCCAGCTCACCACCGTTACCCTATCTCGGCTATGGCTACACCTTC CASSPPLPYLGYGYTF
TRBJ1-1 TRBV27 TRBD1 NA TGTGCCAGCAGTGATACAGGGGAGAAGATGAACACTGAAGCTTTCTTT CASSDTGEKMNTEAFF
TRBJ2-2 TRBV6-5 NA NA TGTGCCAGCAGTTACGTGGGGCCAACGAACACCGGGGAGCTGTTTTTT CASSYVGPTNTGELFF
TRBJ2-1 TRBV4-2 TRBD2 NA TGTGCCAGCAGCCAAGAGGGACTAACCTACCACAATGAGCAGTTCTTC CASSQEGLTYHNEQFF